The next 4 T cell receptor beta chains were all read from a single sample in a study of T cells in Graves' hyperthyroidism and ophthalmopathy. RNA transcripts yielded amplified TCR beta CDR3 regions. Initially, a first-round RT-PCR of the TCR CDR3 employed the HTBI primer set. TCRdb re-called the multiplex PCR reads through MiXCR, storing one row per CDR3 protein. The sample includes approximately 620,000 distinct CDR3 sequences, around 14% of them seen just once. The specimen was blood. The receptor set was obtained from a woman in her thirties with Graves' hyperthyroidism that later progressed to Graves' ophthalmopathy.

This clonotype has ten or more counts. V usage is TRBV20-1 and J usage is TRBJ1-1; D may be TRBD1 (6 bases). Germline V gene data show CDR1 as DFQATT and CDR2 as SNEGSKA (reference sequence). CDR3 length: 14 amino acids. Trimming removed 0 bases from V and 4 bases from J, with 12 bases in between. Here the CDR3 reads CSARDYVRGTEAFF. For the CDR3, the DNA is TGCAGTGCTAGAGATTATGTCAGGGGCACTGAAGCTTTCTTT.

In its sample, this clonotype was seen many times. This chain links TRBV3-1 with TRBJ2-7; 7 positions match TRBD1. V lost 3 bases and J lost 4; bases outside the gene matches: 6. From germline, CDR1 is LGHDT and CDR2 YNNKEL (reference sequence). The length of the CDR3 is 14 residues. CDR3 nucleotides: TGTGCCAGCAGCCATTTATCAGGGGGATACGAGCAGTACTTC. Amino acid sequence: CASSHLSGGYEQYF.

This clonotype was found many times. The V call is TRBV3-1, the J call TRBJ1-4, with a possible D match to TRBD1 (6 bases). Germline CDR1 reads LGHDT; CDR2 reads YNNKEL (reference sequence). The CDR3 length is 14 residues. V dropped 5 bases and J dropped 5 bases, with 12 bases sitting between them. CDR3 region: CASSSGQQNEKLFF. The DNA of the CDR3 is TGTGCCAGCAGCTCTGGACAGCAAAATGAAAAACTGTTTTTT.

In its sample, this clonotype was seen a few times. The chain couples TRBV24-1 to TRBJ2-3; 10 bases fit TRBD1. The germline CDR1 and CDR2 sequences are KGHDR and SFDVKD. CDR3 length: 13 residues. The junction had 2 bases not matched to a gene; V was cut back by 8 bases and J by 4 bases. CDR3 nucleotide sequence: TGTGCCACCACGGGACAGGGGTCAGATACGCAGTATTTT. Its protein product is CATTGQGSDTQYF.